This TCR beta chain is drawn from a study of CXCR3-negative and CXCR3-positive naive CD8 T cells. The study's findings and limits: TCR interaction strength was inferred from TRB CDR3 physicochemistry, as CD5 matched across naive subsets. CXCR3-positive naive cells had more hydrophobic TRB CDR3s than CXCR3-negative naive cells.

The CDR3 contains 17 residues. Germline V gene sequence: CDR1 MGHRA, CDR2 YSYEKL. Via 5' RACE with UMI labels, TRB cDNA libraries were prepared. TCRdb re-analyzed the 5' RACE reads; it lists each CDR3 protein once, without DNA. Found here are under 90,000 distinct CDR3 sequences; the top ten clones hold 0.6% to 0.7%. Per CD8+ T cell subset, triplicate sorts of 330,000 or so cells each were done. Of note for this clonotype: What it binds is not known.

The sequencing input was naive CXCR3+ CD8+ T cells from blood. Documented subset: CD45RO-CCR7+CD27+CD95- naive CD8+ T cells expressing CXCR3 (TNR3+). This chain connects TRBV4-1 to TRBJ2-2; TCRdb gives TRBD2 as the D gene, but with no DNA this cannot be confirmed. This TCR derives from a human donor in good health. Some clones in this sample may be carry-over from other donors' samples. CDR3 protein: CASSQADGLGEAGELFF.